This T cell receptor beta chain was identified in a study of T cells after posttransplantation cyclophosphamide. The sample holds many counts of this clone. Its target is unknown. The protocol was immunoSEQ multiplex PCR, while the TCRdb copy is restricted to in-frame clones and leaves out a portion. The sample yields tens of thousands of clones, without any singletons. Study-wide results and limits: After PTCy, TRB diversity resembled that of CNI/methotrexate controls.

Germline CDR1 and CDR2: SQVTM and ANQGSEA. The CDR3 totals 12 residues. The V and J ends lost 3 bases and 8 bases, in that order; junction bases with no gene match: 5. This TCR was recovered from a man in his forties in good health, CMV-negative, and a related stem cell transplant donor. The chain joins TRBV29-1 to TRBJ1-2; 8 nucleotides agree with TRBD1. Sequencing used PBMCs. The CDR3 reads CSVDDRGRGYTF. The DNA of the CDR3 is TGCAGCGTTGACGACAGGGGTCGCGGCTACACCTTC. Filled out from reference TRBV29-1 and TRBJ1-2, the complete variable domain reads SAVISQKPSRDICQRGTSLTIQCQVDSQVTMMFWYRQQPGQSLTLIATANQGSEATYESGFVIDKFPISRPNLTFSTLTVSNMSPEDSSIYLCSVDDRGRGYTFGSGTRLTVV.